This T cell receptor (beta chain) was obtained from a study of vaccination and CD4 T cells after COVID-19. Study-wide findings and caveats: Vaccine-specific clones numbering 304 of 307 showed spike mono-reactivity in convalescent patients.

Indicated treatment: roughly nine-day PBMC culture with coronavirus spike peptide pools or control peptides (ViraFEST assay). Approximately 2 million PBMCs were grown per well alongside about 10 IU/ml IL-2 and approximately 9.8 ug/ml peptide pools. Of note for this clonotype: What it recognizes is unknown.

Cultured CD4+ T-cell DNA underwent Oncomine TCR Beta short-read sequencing. Each CDR3 protein is one row after TCRdb ran MiXCR on the PCR reads. The data show roughly 24,000 distinct CDR3 sequences, 64% seen once. The receptor was derived from a human donor who had recovered from COVID-19. The sequencing input was CD4+ T cells from blood, cultured in vitro.

The CDR3 region is CASSASGTSGRVETQYF. CDR3 coding DNA: TGCGCCAGCAGCGCCTCCGGGACTAGCGGGAGGGTAGAGACCCAGTACTTC. This rearrangement joins TRBV4-1 to TRBJ2-5; 16 bases are a match to TRBD2. CDR1 and CDR2 (germline): MGHRA, YSYEKL. The CDR3 totals 17 residues. V trimming: 5 bases; J trimming: 4 bases; junction bases outside the gene matches: 7.